The T cell receptor beta chain under discussion was sequenced for a study of cytomegalovirus exposure and HLA in healthy donors. Germline trimming cut 0 bases from V and 5 bases from J; bases unmatched to any gene: 6. This CDR3 spans 16 amino acids. The germline CDR1 and CDR2 sequences are MNHEY and SVGAGI. Sequenced by immunoSEQ multiplex PCR; TCRdb stores in-frame clones only, minus some. The table shows 70,000 or so clones, with about nine tenths occurring only once. The J gene is TRBJ2-2, the V gene TRBV6-5, with 7 bases lining up with TRBD2. Sequencing was carried out using PBMCs. The sequence was collected from a man aged 18 to 29 in good health and CMV-seronegative. CDR3 in DNA: TGTGCCAGCAGTTACTCGGTCACTAGCGCTACCGGGGAGCTGTTTTTT. This encodes CASSYSVTSATGELFF.